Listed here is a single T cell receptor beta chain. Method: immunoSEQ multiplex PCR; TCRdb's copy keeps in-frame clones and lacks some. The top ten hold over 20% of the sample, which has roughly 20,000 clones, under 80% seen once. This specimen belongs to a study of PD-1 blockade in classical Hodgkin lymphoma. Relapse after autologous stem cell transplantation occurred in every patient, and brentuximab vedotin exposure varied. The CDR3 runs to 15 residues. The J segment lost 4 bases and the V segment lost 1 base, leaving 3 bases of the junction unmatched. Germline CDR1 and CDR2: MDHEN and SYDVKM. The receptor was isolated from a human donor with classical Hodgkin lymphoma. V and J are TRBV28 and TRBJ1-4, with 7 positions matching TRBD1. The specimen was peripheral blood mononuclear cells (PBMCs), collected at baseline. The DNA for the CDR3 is TGTGCCAGCAGTTTATTTGGACAGGTTAATGAAAAACTGTTTTTT. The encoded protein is CASSLFGQVNEKLFF.